One sample yielded the 22 T cell receptor beta chains listed below, sequenced in a study of chemoradiotherapy in HPV16-positive cancers. Libraries were prepared by immunoSEQ multiplex PCR; TCRdb keeps only in-frame clonotypes and omits some of them. The sample has about 33,000 clones, approximately 86% seen once. Sequences were derived from blood, sampled from a patient who underwent chemoradiotherapy. The receptors were sampled from a human donor with HPV-associated anogenital cancer.

This CDR3 is CASTKGGNSGNTIYF. Here the CDR3 DNA reads TGTGCCAGCACCAAAGGGGGTAACTCTGGAAACACCATATATTTT. This rearrangement joins TRBV6-6 to TRBJ1-3, with D tentatively TRBD1 (6 bases). This CDR3 spans 15 amino acids. V gave up 7 bases and J gave up 0 bases, with 13 bases separating them. CDR1 is MNHNY and CDR2 is SVGAGI in the germline V gene (reference sequence).

V gene TRBV18 combines with J gene TRBJ2-5; tentatively, D is TRBD2 (6 bases). The germline gives CDR1 KGHSH, CDR2 LQKENI. There are 14 residues in the CDR3. Trimming shortened V by 3 bases and J by 2 bases, and 10 bases separated the two germline ends. CDR3: CASSPDSGQETQYF. CDR3 coding DNA: TGTGCCAGCTCACCGGATAGCGGTCAAGAGACCCAGTACTTC.

The rearrangement links TRBV5-1 to TRBJ2-7; D might be TRBD2 (5 bases). The CDR3 consists of 15 residues. Trimming stripped 0 bases from V and 0 bases from J, with 10 bases between. Germline V gene sequence: CDR1 SGHRS, CDR2 YFSETQ. The CDR3 nucleotides are TGCGCCAGCAGCTTGGGGGAGATGAGCTCCTACGAGCAGTACTTC. It codes for CASSLGEMSSYEQYF. The variable domain in full, with the rest retrieved from reference TRBV5-1 and TRBJ2-7, is KAGVTQTPRYLIKTRGQQVTLSCSPISGHRSVSWYQQTPGQGLQFLFEYFSETQRNKGNFPGRFSGRQFSNSRSEMNVSTLELGDSALYLCASSLGEMSSYEQYFGPGTRLTVT.

V and J are TRBV19 and TRBJ1-6; D possibly corresponds to TRBD1 (6 bases). The CDR3 loop spans 17 amino acids. Trimming removed 6 bases at V and 6 bases at J, with 21 bases between. Germline V gene data show CDR1 as LNHDA and CDR2 as SQIVND (reference sequence). The CDR3 coding sequence is TGTGCCAGTAGATTCACAGGGCTATTGGCCTTTAATTCACCCCTCCACTTT. Translating it yields CASRFTGLLAFNSPLHF.

The chain joins TRBV11-2 to TRBJ2-7; perhaps TRBD2 as D (5 bases). The germline V gene encodes CDR1 SGHAT and CDR2 FQNNGV. Trimming cost V 3 bases and J 0 bases, with 6 bases left between them. The CDR3 covers 13 residues. CDR3 sequence: CASSFGSSYEQYF. DNA of the CDR3: TGTGCCAGCAGCTTTGGGAGCTCCTACGAGCAGTACTTC.

The J gene is TRBJ1-5, the V gene TRBV27, with D tentatively TRBD1 (5 bases). CDR3 length: 14 residues. The V gene lost 2 bases and the J gene lost 4 bases, with 9 bases spanning the gap. From germline, CDR1 is MNHEY and CDR2 SMNVEV (reference sequence). CDR3: CASSLGTVNQPQHF. For the CDR3, the DNA is TGTGCCAGCAGTTTAGGGACGGTTAATCAGCCCCAGCATTTT.

The chain uses TRBV6-5 and TRBJ1-1; 8 nucleotides line up with TRBD1. The CDR3 totals 15 residues. The J segment lost 4 bases and the V segment lost 5 bases, leaving 9 bases of the junction unmatched. Germline V lookup: CDR1 MNHEY, CDR2 SVGAGI. CDR3 in DNA: TGTGCCAGCAGTACCCCAGGGGGCGTAGGCACTGAAGCTTTCTTT. Protein product: CASSTPGGVGTEAFF.

The V call is TRBV7-8, the J call TRBJ1-5, with D possibly matching TRBD1 (5 bases). CDR3 size: 18 residues. Per germline, CDR1 SGHVS and CDR2 FQNEAQ. Between the trimmed V and J ends, which lost 0 bases and 0 bases, there was a span of 15 bases. Here the CDR3 reads CASSLAAGGWNSNQPQHF. In DNA form, the CDR3 reads TGTGCCAGCAGCTTAGCGGCCGGGGGATGGAATAGCAATCAGCCCCAGCATTTT.

The chain has TRBV4-2 and TRBJ1-5; possibly TRBD1 for D (5 bases). Germline CDR1 is LGHNA and CDR2 is YNFKEQ. Trimming shortened V by 0 bases and J by 0 bases, and 27 bases separated the two germline ends. This CDR3 comprises 22 residues. The CDR3 loop reads CASSQDLRGYGGPGNSNQPQHF. DNA for the CDR3: TGTGCCAGCAGCCAAGATTTGCGGGGGTATGGGGGACCTGGGAATAGCAATCAGCCCCAGCATTTT.

The chain employs TRBV7-3 and TRBJ2-1, with a possible D match to TRBD2 (6 bases). The CDR3 extends over 14 amino acids. The V end was cut by 8 bases, the J end by 6 bases, with 17 bases between. Germline CDR1 SGHTA, CDR2 FQGTGA. CDR3 protein: CASARDSPTNEQFF. The CDR3 DNA sequence: TGTGCCAGCGCGAGGGACTCCCCTACCAATGAGCAGTTCTTC.

This sequence joins TRBV25-1 and TRBJ1-1, with a tentative D call TRBD1 (5 bases). The CDR3 has 13 amino acids. Germline CDR1 and CDR2: MGHDK and SYGVNS. Trimming cost V 7 bases and J 2 bases, with 11 bases left between them. CDR3 nucleotides: TGTGCCAGCACGACGACAGTAAACACTGAAGCTTTCTTT. Translation: CASTTTVNTEAFF.

The rearrangement uses TRBV9 and TRBJ1-5; no clear D gene. CDR1 and CDR2 (germline): SGDLS, YYNGEE. V dropped 0 bases and J dropped 0 bases, with 7 bases sitting between them. This CDR3 contains 15 residues. CDR3 DNA sequence: TGTGCCAGCAGCGTAGATGGGAGTAGCAATCAGCCCCAGCATTTT. Translating it yields CASSVDGSSNQPQHF.

The J gene is TRBJ1-5, the V gene TRBV25-1, with D uncertain. The CDR3 is made up of 14 amino acids. Germline assignment: CDR1 MGHDK and CDR2 SYGVNS. V was cut by 1 base and J by 0 bases, with 4 bases left in between. For the CDR3, the DNA is TGTGCCAGCAGTGAATTGGGTAGCAATCAGCCCCAGCATTTT. This encodes CASSELGSNQPQHF. Variable domain in full (rest from reference TRBV25-1 and TRBJ1-5): EADIYQTPRYLVIGTGKKITLECSQTMGHDKMYWYQQDPGMELHLIHYSYGVNSTEKGDLSSESTVSRIRTEHFPLTLESARPSHTSQYLCASSELGSNQPQHFGDGTRLSIL.

V usage is TRBV6-5 and J usage is TRBJ1-4; D is undetermined. Trimming cost V 4 bases and J 10 bases, with 19 bases left between them. Germline lookup yields CDR1 MNHEY and CDR2 SVGAGI. The CDR3 is made up of 15 amino acids. In nucleotides, the CDR3 is TGTGCCAGCAGTTCGCCACAGCCAGGCCCCCGAAAACTGTTTTTT. It translates to CASSSPQPGPRKLFF.

The genes are TRBV19 and TRBJ2-4; D is uncertain. The CDR3 length is 12 residues. V lost 1 base and J lost 7, with 5 bases in between. Germline assignment: CDR1 LNHDA and CDR2 SQIVND (reference sequence). In nucleotides, the CDR3 is TGTGCCAGTAGTATAGTTGAGAACATTCAGTACTTC. Its protein product is CASSIVENIQYF.

V gene TRBV11-2 combines with J gene TRBJ2-5, with a tentative D call TRBD2 (7 bases). V gave up 5 bases and J gave up 2 bases, with 18 bases separating them. Germline values: CDR1 SGHAT, CDR2 FQNNGV. The CDR3 is 16 amino acids. CDR3 sequence: CASSALRGGWQETQYF. The CDR3 nucleotides read TGTGCCAGCAGCGCCCTTAGGGGGGGGTGGCAAGAGACCCAGTACTTC.

The rearrangement joins TRBV5-5 to TRBJ2-5; the D gene is possibly TRBD1 (6 bases). V shed 3 bases and J shed 0 bases, with 15 bases lying between them. Germline values: CDR1 SGHKS, CDR2 YYEKEE (reference sequence). The CDR3 spans 16 residues. CDR3 nucleotide sequence: TGTGCCAGCAGCTCCTACGGGACACAGTACCAAGAGACCCAGTACTTC. This codes for CASSSYGTQYQETQYF.

This chain uses TRBV5-8 with TRBJ1-1; TRBD1 aligns across 7 bases. Per germline, CDR1 SGHTS and CDR2 YDEGEE. The length of the CDR3 is 16 residues. V was clipped by 4 bases and J by 5 bases; unmatched bases: 14. CDR3 amino acids: CASSLSGRTGRTEAFF. CDR3 bases: TGTGCCAGCAGCCTCTCGGGTCGGACAGGTCGAACTGAAGCTTTCTTT.

This clone has only a few counts. The rearrangement links TRBV18 to TRBJ1-2, with D perhaps TRBD1 (6 bases). The V end was cut by 3 bases, the J end by 8 bases, with 16 bases between. CDR1 and CDR2 (germline): KGHSH, LQKENI. The CDR3 has 14 amino acids. Here the CDR3 DNA reads TGTGCCAGCTCACCGACAGCAGGGGCCGACGGCTACACCTTC. This codes for CASSPTAGADGYTF.

The chain employs TRBV25-1 and TRBJ2-2; TRBD2 is a possible D gene (5 bases). The V end lost 4 bases, the J end lost 6 bases, and 15 bases lay between the germline ends. CDR1 is MGHDK, CDR2 SYGVNS, per germline. The CDR3 totals 15 residues. CDR3 sequence: CASSVSFREPGELFF. DNA for the CDR3: TGTGCCAGCAGTGTATCGTTTCGGGAACCCGGGGAGCTGTTTTTT. The full variable domain, with the rest looked up from reference TRBV25-1 and TRBJ2-2, is EADIYQTPRYLVIGTGKKITLECSQTMGHDKMYWYQQDPGMELHLIHYSYGVNSTEKGDLSSESTVSRIRTEHFPLTLESARPSHTSQYLCASSVSFREPGELFFGEGSRLTVL.

This chain connects TRBV6-1 to TRBJ1-5; D unclear. Germline lookup yields CDR1 MNHNS and CDR2 SASEGT. Trimming pared 3 bases from V and 8 bases from J, leaving 5 bases between. The CDR3 contains 11 residues. This chain's CDR3 is CASSDGEPQHF. Written as DNA, the CDR3 is TGTGCCAGCAGTGATGGGGAGCCCCAGCATTTT.

The chain couples TRBV5-4 to TRBJ2-1, with 7 bases aligning to TRBD2. The CDR3 has 15 residues. V was clipped by 0 bases and J by 8 bases; unmatched bases: 8. The germline gives CDR1 SGHNT, CDR2 YYREEE (reference sequence). The CDR3 protein is CASSLEASGWDEQFF. As DNA, the CDR3 is TGTGCCAGCAGCTTGGAGGCTAGCGGATGGGATGAGCAGTTCTTC.